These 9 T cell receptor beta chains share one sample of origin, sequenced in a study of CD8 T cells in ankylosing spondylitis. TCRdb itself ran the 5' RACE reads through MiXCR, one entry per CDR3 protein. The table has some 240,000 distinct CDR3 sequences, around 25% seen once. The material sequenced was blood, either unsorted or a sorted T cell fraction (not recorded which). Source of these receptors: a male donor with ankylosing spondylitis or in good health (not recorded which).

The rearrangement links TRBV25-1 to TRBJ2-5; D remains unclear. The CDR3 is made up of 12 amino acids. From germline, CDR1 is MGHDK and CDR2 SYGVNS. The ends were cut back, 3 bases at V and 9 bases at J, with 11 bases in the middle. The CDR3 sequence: CASSELRGAQYF. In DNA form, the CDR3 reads TGTGCCAGCAGTGAGCTAAGAGGAGCCCAGTACTTC.

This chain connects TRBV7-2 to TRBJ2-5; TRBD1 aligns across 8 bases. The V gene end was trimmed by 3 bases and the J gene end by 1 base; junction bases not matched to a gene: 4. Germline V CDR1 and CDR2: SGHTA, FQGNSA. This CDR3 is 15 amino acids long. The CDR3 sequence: CASSFDRGFQETQYF. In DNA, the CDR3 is TGTGCCAGCAGCTTCGACAGGGGATTCCAAGAGACCCAGTACTTC.

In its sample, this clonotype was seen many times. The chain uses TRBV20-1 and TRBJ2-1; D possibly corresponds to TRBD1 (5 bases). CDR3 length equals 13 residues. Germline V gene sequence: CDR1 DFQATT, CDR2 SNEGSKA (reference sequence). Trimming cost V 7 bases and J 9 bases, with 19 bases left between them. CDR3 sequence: CSGAEQGTGEQFF. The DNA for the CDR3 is TGCAGTGGTGCCGAGCAGGGAACGGGTGAGCAGTTCTTC.

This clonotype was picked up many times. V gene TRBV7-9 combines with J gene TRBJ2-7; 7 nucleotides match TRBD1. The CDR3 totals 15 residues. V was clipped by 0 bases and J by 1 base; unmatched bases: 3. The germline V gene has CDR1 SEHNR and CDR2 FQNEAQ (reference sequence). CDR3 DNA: TGTGCCAGCAGCTTAGCCGGGACAGTTTCCTACGAGCAGTACTTC. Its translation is CASSLAGTVSYEQYF. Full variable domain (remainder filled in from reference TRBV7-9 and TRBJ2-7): DTGVSQNPRHKITKRGQNVTFRCDPISEHNRLYWYRQTLGQGPEFLTYFQNEAQLEKSRLLSDRFSAERPKGSFSTLEIQRTEQGDSAMYLCASSLAGTVSYEQYFGPGTRLTVT.

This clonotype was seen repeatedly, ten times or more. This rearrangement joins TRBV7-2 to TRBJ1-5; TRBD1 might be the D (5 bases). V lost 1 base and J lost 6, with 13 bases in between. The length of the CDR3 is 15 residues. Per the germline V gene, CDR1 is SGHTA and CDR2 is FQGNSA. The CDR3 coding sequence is TGTGCCAGCAGCTTAGATGTTGGGGGGGGTCAGCCCCAGCATTTT. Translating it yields CASSLDVGGGQPQHF.

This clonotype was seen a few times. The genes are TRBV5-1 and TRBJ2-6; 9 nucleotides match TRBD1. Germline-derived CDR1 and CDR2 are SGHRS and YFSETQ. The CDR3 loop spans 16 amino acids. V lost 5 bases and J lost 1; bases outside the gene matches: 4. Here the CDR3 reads CASRGQGGSGANVLTF. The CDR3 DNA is TGCGCCAGCAGGGGACAGGGAGGGTCTGGGGCCAACGTCCTGACTTTC.

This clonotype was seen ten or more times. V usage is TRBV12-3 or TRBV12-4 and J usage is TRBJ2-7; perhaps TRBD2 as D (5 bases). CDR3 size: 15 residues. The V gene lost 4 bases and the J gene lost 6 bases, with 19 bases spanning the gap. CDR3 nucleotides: TGTGCCAGCAGTTCCCTCGCTTCTAGTCGGGGCGAGCAGTACTTC. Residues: CASSSLASSRGEQYF.

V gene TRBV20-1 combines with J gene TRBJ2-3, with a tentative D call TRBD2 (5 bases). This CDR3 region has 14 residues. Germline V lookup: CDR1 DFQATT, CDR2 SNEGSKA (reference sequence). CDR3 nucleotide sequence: TGCAGCGTCGTCGGCGGGCACGTCACAGATACGCAGTATTTT. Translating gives CSVVGGHVTDTQYF.

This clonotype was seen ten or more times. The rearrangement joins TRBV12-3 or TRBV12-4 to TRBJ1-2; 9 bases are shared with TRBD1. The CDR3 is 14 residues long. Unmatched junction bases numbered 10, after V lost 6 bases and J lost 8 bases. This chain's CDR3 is CASSPQGQGGGYTF. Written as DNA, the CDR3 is TGTGCCAGCAGCCCACAGGGACAGGGAGGAGGCTACACCTTC.